Below, 25 T cell receptor beta chains from the same sample are listed, as sequenced in a study of vaccination and CD4 T cells after COVID-19. No antigen is known for these receptors. Treatment specified: roughly 11-day PBMC culture with coronavirus spike peptide pools or control peptides (ViraFEST assay). At the Johns Hopkins FTIC core, DNA taken from cultured CD4+ T cells was sequenced by way of the Oncomine TCR Beta short-read assay. In TCRdb, the PCR reads were re-called with MiXCR into one record per CDR3 protein. The sample carries some 7,000 distinct CDR3 sequences, about 25% recorded once. Sequenced material: CD4+ T cells from blood, cultured in vitro, taken after SARS-CoV-2 vaccination. These receptors were taken from a human donor who had recovered from COVID-19.

This clonotype appeared a few times. The V and J genes are TRBV7-9 and TRBJ2-1; 7 nucleotides agree with TRBD2. The trim removed 3 bases at V and 3 bases at J, leaving 5 bases unmatched. This CDR3 is built from 15 residues. Germline V gives CDR1 SEHNR, CDR2 FQNEAQ (reference sequence). CDR3 loop: CASSFLGRVYNEQFF. As DNA, the CDR3 is TGTGCCAGCAGCTTTTTAGGGAGGGTCTACAATGAGCAGTTCTTC.

This clonotype is medium-sized (0.01 to 0.1%). The genes are TRBV20-1 and TRBJ1-5, with D maybe TRBD1 (5 bases). V lost 0 bases to trimming and J lost 3 bases, with 15 bases between them. CDR3 length: 16 amino acids. Germline CDR1 reads DFQATT; CDR2 reads SNEGSKA (reference sequence). The CDR3 bases are TGCAGTGCTAGAGATTTGCGGGGGACTATCAATCAGCCCCAGCATTTT. Its translation is CSARDLRGTINQPQHF.

The chain is built from TRBV4-3 and TRBJ1-1, with 7 bases aligning to TRBD1. The CDR3 covers 15 residues. J lost 3 bases, V lost 2 bases, and 6 bases had no gene match. Germline CDR1 is LGHNA and CDR2 is YSLEER. This CDR3 is CASSQLGTEHTEAFF. The DNA of the CDR3 is TGCGCCAGCAGCCAACTTGGGACAGAGCACACTGAAGCTTTCTTT.

The chain is built from TRBV20-1 and TRBJ2-5, with 10 bases aligning to TRBD1. Germline CDR1 is DFQATT and CDR2 is SNEGSKA (reference sequence). CDR3 size: 14 residues. The ends lost 8 bases at V and 2 bases at J; junction bases unmatched: 8. DNA for the CDR3: TGCAGTACCAGGGACAGGGGTATACAAGAGACCCAGTACTTC. This codes for CSTRDRGIQETQYF.

This chain links TRBV6-5 with TRBJ2-3; tentative D call: TRBD2 (6 bases). There are 16 residues in the CDR3. Trimming left V 7 bases short and J 2 bases short, with 19 bases between. In germline, CDR1 is MNHEY, CDR2 SVGAGI. CDR3 residues: CASNPYSGELTDTQYF. The DNA for the CDR3 is TGTGCCAGCAATCCGTACTCGGGGGAACTCACAGATACGCAGTATTTT.

The chain links TRBV7-8 to TRBJ2-3; D gene ambiguous. Deletions cut 4 bases from V and 1 base from J, with 12 bases between. This CDR3 is built from 15 residues. Germline assignment: CDR1 SGHVS and CDR2 FQNEAQ. The chain's CDR3 is CASSSVGMRTDTQYF. For the CDR3, the DNA is TGTGCCAGCAGCTCCGTGGGAATGCGCACAGATACGCAGTATTTT. The whole variable domain, filled in from reference TRBV7-8 and TRBJ2-3, reads GAGVSQSPRYKVAKRGQDVALRCDPISGHVSLFWYQQALGQGPEFLTYFQNEAQLDKSGLPSDRFFAERPEGSVSTLKIQRTQQEDSAVYLCASSSVGMRTDTQYFGPGTRLTVL.

By proportion, this clonotype is medium-sized. This rearrangement joins TRBV7-8 to TRBJ2-5; D is undetermined. Germline V gene data show CDR1 as SGHVS and CDR2 as FQNEAQ. V lost 3 bases and J 5 bases, leaving 4 bases between the germline ends. The CDR3 contains 11 residues. CDR3 in DNA: TGTGCCAGCAGCTTTGGGGAGACCCAGTACTTC. Translation: CASSFGETQYF. The complete variable domain, with remaining parts taken from reference TRBV7-8 and TRBJ2-5, reads GAGVSQSPRYKVAKRGQDVALRCDPISGHVSLFWYQQALGQGPEFLTYFQNEAQLDKSGLPSDRFFAERPEGSVSTLKIQRTQQEDSAVYLCASSFGETQYFGPGTRLLVL.

In its sample, this clonotype ranks as medium-sized (0.01 to 0.1%). The chain combines TRBV25-1 with TRBJ1-2, with D possibly being TRBD1 (5 bases). Trimming removed 7 bases at V and 5 bases at J, with 8 bases between. This CDR3 is built from 11 residues. CDR1 and CDR2 from the germline V gene are MGHDK and SYGVNS. CDR3 residues: CASNDRYGYTF. The CDR3 nucleotides are TGTGCCAGCAACGACAGATATGGCTACACCTTC.

The chain employs TRBV5-1 and TRBJ2-7; TRBD2 matches at 12 bases. This CDR3 spans 17 amino acids. J lost 2 bases, V lost 5 bases, and 11 bases had no gene match. Germline V gene lookup returns CDR1 SGHRS and CDR2 YFSETQ. This CDR3 reads CASSTRLAGASPYEQYF. CDR3 coding DNA: TGCGCCAGCAGTACCCGACTAGCGGGAGCCTCTCCCTACGAGCAGTACTTC.

By sample fraction, this clonotype is medium-sized. The chain combines TRBV28 with TRBJ2-7, with TRBD1 matching 8 bases. V was pared by 11 bases and J by 3 bases, with 9 bases of the junction left unmatched. This CDR3 spans 13 amino acids. Germline assignment: CDR1 MDHEN and CDR2 SYDVKM. CDR3 sequence reads: CALQRTGRYEQYF. Here the CDR3 DNA reads TGTGCCCTACAGAGGACAGGGCGCTACGAGCAGTACTTC.

J is TRBJ2-3 and V is TRBV6-1; D not certain. Germline CDR1 and CDR2: MNHNS and SASEGT. CDR3 length equals 14 residues. Trimming shortened V by 1 base and J by 5 bases, and 10 bases separated the two germline ends. In DNA, the CDR3 is TGTGCCAGCAGTGAAGGGATAAAGATAGATACGCAGTATTTT. Amino acid sequence: CASSEGIKIDTQYF.

The chain has TRBV20-1 and TRBJ2-7; TRBD2 is a possible D gene (5 bases). Per the germline V gene, CDR1 is DFQATT and CDR2 is SNEGSKA (reference sequence). The CDR3 contains 12 residues. V shed 5 bases and J shed 3 bases, with 11 bases lying between them. CDR3 sequence (DNA): TGCAGTGCTCACGGAGGTGGCTACGAGCAGTACTTC. Its translation: CSAHGGGYEQYF.

This clonotype ranks as medium-sized. The chain uses TRBV7-9 and TRBJ2-3; 9 bases are a match to TRBD1. Per germline, CDR1 SEHNR and CDR2 FQNEAQ (reference sequence). The CDR3 has 15 amino acids. V shed 3 bases, J shed 2 bases, and the junction held 3 bases outside the gene matches. The CDR3 nucleotides are TGTGCCAGCAGCTTGGGACAGGGCATCACAGATACGCAGTATTTT. The encoded protein is CASSLGQGITDTQYF.

By its share, this clonotype is large. The chain has TRBV20-1 and TRBJ2-5; TRBD2 agrees at 11 bases. V shed 3 bases, J shed 1 base, and the junction held 4 bases outside the gene matches. This CDR3 contains 15 residues. Germline V CDR1 and CDR2: DFQATT, SNEGSKA (reference sequence). The CDR3: CSASSGTSGQETQYF. CDR3 sequence (DNA): TGCAGTGCTAGCTCCGGGACTAGCGGCCAAGAGACCCAGTACTTC.

In this sample, this clonotype turned up a few times. The chain links TRBV19 to TRBJ1-6; no definite D call. V gave up 2 bases and J gave up 0 bases, with 2 bases separating them. CDR1 and CDR2 from the germline V gene are LNHDA and SQIVND (reference sequence). CDR3 length: 14 amino acids. This CDR3 is CASSILSYNSPLHF. The DNA for the CDR3 is TGTGCCAGTAGTATACTCTCCTATAATTCACCCCTCCACTTT.

This clonotype was seen only a few times. The chain uses TRBV20-1 and TRBJ2-7, with 12 bases identical to TRBD2. Germline-derived CDR1 and CDR2 are DFQATT and SNEGSKA (reference sequence). The CDR3 sequence is 19 residues long. Unmatched junction bases numbered 17, after V lost 1 base and J lost 4 bases. The CDR3 DNA follows: TGCAGTGCTAGAGGGAAGGCTAGCGGGAGGGCCCTGTGGGAATACGAGCAGTACTTC. It yields the protein CSARGKASGRALWEYEQYF.

By share, this clonotype counts as medium-sized. The chain is built from TRBV21-1 and TRBJ2-1. TRBV21-1 is classified as a pseudogene. This CDR3 is 12 amino acids long. DNA for the CDR3: TGTGCCAGCAGCTCCCACCTTAATGAGCAGTTCTTC. Protein product: CASSSHLNEQFF.

By share, this clonotype counts as medium-sized. V is TRBV10-3 and J is TRBJ1-2, with 7 bases identical to TRBD1. CDR1 is ENHRY and CDR2 is SYGVKD in the germline V gene. This CDR3 comprises 12 residues. V lost 7 bases, J lost 5 bases, and 4 bases stayed unmatched. In nucleotides, the CDR3 is TGTGCCATCAAAGGACAGGAGTATGGCTACACCTTC. Translation gives CAIKGQEYGYTF.

This chain connects TRBV5-1 to TRBJ2-7, with 12 nucleotides matching TRBD2. This CDR3 is built from 16 residues. The junction had 8 bases not matched to a gene; V was cut back by 4 bases and J by 3 bases. Germline CDR1 SGHRS, CDR2 YFSETQ. CDR3 nucleotides: TGCGCCAGCAGCCGCACAACTAGCGGGAGGCACTACGAGCAGTACTTC. Translated, it gives CASSRTTSGRHYEQYF.

The chain has TRBV6-2 or TRBV6-3 and TRBJ2-7, with D perhaps given as TRBD1 or TRBD2 (5 bases each). Trimming took 6 bases from V and 2 from J, leaving 17 bases between them. Germline-derived CDR1 and CDR2 are MNHEY and SVGEGT. This CDR3 has 15 amino acids. CDR3 DNA: TGTGCCAGCAGCAAAAACCGGGACGGGACCTACGAGCAGTACTTC. It specifies CASSKNRDGTYEQYF.

This clonotype is categorized as medium-sized. The genes are TRBV6-1 and TRBJ1-5, with D maybe TRBD1 (5 bases). The ends were cut back, 5 bases at V and 6 bases at J, with 20 bases in the middle. The CDR3 has 16 residues. Per the germline V gene, CDR1 is MNHNS and CDR2 is SASEGT. CDR3 loop: CASSPLSGGVGQPQHF. The CDR3, as DNA: TGTGCCAGCAGTCCCCTGAGTGGGGGTGTGGGTCAGCCCCAGCATTTT.

This clonotype was counted a few times. V and J are TRBV7-2 and TRBJ2-7; 9 nucleotides align to TRBD1. The V gene end was trimmed by 5 bases and the J gene end by 6 bases; junction bases not matched to a gene: 8. The CDR3 covers 14 residues. The germline gives CDR1 SGHTA, CDR2 FQGNSA. The CDR3 DNA is TGTGCCAGCAGCCTCCGGGACAGGGACGGCGAGCAGTACTTC. Translated: CASSLRDRDGEQYF.

The sample holds a few counts of this clonotype. This CDR3 is CASRSRALRGDTEAFF. DNA of the CDR3: TGTGCCAGCAGGTCCAGGGCCCTCCGGGGGGACACTGAAGCTTTCTTT. V and J are TRBV6-1 and TRBJ1-1; tentatively, D is TRBD1 (5 bases). Germline CDR1 reads MNHNS; CDR2 reads SASEGT. V was clipped by 6 bases and J by 3 bases, with 20 bases between them. There are 16 residues in the CDR3.

The V gene is TRBV20-1, the J gene TRBJ2-1, with 8 bases fitting TRBD2. The CDR3 has 17 residues. Germline loops: CDR1 DFQATT, CDR2 SNEGSKA (reference sequence). J lost 7 bases, V lost 6 bases, and 20 bases had no gene match. The CDR3 is CSASRSGTSLRRNEQFF. The CDR3 nucleotides read TGCAGTGCATCGCGTAGCGGGACCTCCTTAAGAAGGAATGAGCAGTTCTTC.

This sequence joins TRBV6-5 and TRBJ2-6, with 9 bases matching TRBD1. Trimming took 4 bases from V and 3 from J; bases not matched to a gene: 4. This CDR3 is built from 16 residues. The germline CDR1 and CDR2 sequences are MNHEY and SVGAGI. This chain's CDR3 is CASSSDRGYGANVLTF. DNA for the CDR3: TGTGCCAGCAGTTCCGACAGGGGGTATGGGGCCAACGTCCTGACTTTC.